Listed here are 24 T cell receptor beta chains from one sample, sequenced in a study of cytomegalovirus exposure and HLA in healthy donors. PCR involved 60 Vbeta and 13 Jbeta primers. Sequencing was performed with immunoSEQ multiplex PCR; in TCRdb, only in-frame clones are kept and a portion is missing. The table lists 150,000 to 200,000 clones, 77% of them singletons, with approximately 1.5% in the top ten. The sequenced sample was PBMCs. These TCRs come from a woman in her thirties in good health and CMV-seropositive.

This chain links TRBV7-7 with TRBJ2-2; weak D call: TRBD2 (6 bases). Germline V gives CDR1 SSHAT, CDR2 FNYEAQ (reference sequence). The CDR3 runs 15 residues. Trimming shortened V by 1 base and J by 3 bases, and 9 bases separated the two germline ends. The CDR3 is CASSLGEVHTGELFF. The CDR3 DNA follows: TGTGCCAGCAGCTTAGGGGAGGTCCACACCGGGGAGCTGTTTTTT. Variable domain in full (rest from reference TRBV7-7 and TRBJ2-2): GAGVSQSPRYKVTKRGQDVTLRCDPISSHATLYWYQQALGQGPEFLTYFNYEAQPDKSGLPSDRFSAERPEGSISTLTIQRTEQRDSAMYRCASSLGEVHTGELFFGEGSRLTVL.

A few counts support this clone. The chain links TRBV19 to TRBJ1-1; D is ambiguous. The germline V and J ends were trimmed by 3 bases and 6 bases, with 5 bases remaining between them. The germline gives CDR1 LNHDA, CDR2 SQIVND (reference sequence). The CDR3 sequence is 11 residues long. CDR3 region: CASSILAEAFF. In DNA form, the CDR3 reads TGTGCCAGTAGTATTCTTGCTGAAGCTTTCTTT.

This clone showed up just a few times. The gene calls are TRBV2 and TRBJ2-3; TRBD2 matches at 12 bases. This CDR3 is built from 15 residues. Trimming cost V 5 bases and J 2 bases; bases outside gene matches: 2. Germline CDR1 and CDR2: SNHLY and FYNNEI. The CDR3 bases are TGTGCCAGCAGTTGGACTAGCGGGGTCACAGATACGCAGTATTTT. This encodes CASSWTSGVTDTQYF.

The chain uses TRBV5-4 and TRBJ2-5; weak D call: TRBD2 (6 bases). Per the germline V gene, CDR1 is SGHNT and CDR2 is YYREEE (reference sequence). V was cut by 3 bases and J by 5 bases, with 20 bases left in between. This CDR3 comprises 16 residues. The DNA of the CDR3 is TGTGCCAGCAGCTGGGTAACGGGACTCTCGACGGAGACCCAGTACTTC. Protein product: CASSWVTGLSTETQYF.

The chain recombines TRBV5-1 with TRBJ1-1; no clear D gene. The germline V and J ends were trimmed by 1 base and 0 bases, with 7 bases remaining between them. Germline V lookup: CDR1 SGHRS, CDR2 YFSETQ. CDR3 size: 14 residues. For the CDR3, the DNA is TGCGCCAGCAGCTTGCTCAGGATGAACACTGAAGCTTTCTTT. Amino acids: CASSLLRMNTEAFF. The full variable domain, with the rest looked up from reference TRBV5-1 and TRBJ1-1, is KAGVTQTPRYLIKTRGQQVTLSCSPISGHRSVSWYQQTPGQGLQFLFEYFSETQRNKGNFPGRFSGRQFSNSRSEMNVSTLELGDSALYLCASSLLRMNTEAFFGQGTRLTVV.

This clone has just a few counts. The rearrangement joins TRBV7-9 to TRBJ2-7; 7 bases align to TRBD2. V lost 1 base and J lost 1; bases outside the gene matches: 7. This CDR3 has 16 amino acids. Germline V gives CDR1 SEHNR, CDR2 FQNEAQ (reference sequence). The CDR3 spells CASSLDLAGVSYEQYF. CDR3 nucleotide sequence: TGTGCCAGCAGCTTAGATCTGGCGGGAGTATCCTACGAGCAGTACTTC.

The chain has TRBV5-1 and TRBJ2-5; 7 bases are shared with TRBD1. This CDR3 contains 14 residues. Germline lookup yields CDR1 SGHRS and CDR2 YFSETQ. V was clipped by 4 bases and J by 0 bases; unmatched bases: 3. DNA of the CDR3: TGCGCCAGCAGCCCGGGACAGCACCAAGAGACCCAGTACTTC. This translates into CASSPGQHQETQYF.

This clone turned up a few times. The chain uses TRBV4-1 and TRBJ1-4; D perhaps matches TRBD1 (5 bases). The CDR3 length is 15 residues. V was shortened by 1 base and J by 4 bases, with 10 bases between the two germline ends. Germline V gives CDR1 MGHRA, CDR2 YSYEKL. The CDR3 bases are TGCGCCAGCAGCCAAGCGGTGACAGTTAATGAAAAACTGTTTTTT. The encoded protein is CASSQAVTVNEKLFF.

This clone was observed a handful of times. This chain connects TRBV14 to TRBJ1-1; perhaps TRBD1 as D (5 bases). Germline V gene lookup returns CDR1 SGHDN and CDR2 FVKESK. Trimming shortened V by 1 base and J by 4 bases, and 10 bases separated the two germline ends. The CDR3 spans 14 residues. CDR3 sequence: CASSQAWRGTEAFF. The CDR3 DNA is TGTGCCAGCAGCCAAGCATGGAGGGGCACTGAAGCTTTCTTT. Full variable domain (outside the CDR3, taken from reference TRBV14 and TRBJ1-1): EAGVTQFPSHSVIEKGQTVTLRCDPISGHDNLYWYRRVMGKEIKFLLHFVKESKQDESGMPNNRFLAERTGGTYSTLKVQPAELEDSGVYFCASSQAWRGTEAFFGQGTRLTVV.

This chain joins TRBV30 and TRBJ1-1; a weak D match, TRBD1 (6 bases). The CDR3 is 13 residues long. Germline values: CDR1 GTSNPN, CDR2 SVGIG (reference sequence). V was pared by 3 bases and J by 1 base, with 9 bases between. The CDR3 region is CAWSQGSNTEAFF. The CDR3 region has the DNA TGTGCCTGGAGCCAGGGGTCGAACACTGAAGCTTTCTTT.

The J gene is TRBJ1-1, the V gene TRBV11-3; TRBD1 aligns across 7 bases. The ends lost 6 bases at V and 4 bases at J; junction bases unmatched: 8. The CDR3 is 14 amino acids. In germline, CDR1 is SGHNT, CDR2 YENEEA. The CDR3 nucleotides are TGTGCCAGCAGGGAAGGGACAGCGGGCACTGAAGCTTTCTTT. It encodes CASREGTAGTEAFF.

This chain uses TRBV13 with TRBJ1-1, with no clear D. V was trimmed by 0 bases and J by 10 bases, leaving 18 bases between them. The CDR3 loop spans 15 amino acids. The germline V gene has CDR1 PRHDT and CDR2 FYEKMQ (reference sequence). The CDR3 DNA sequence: TGTGCCAGCAGCTTAGGGGCGGGGAGAACACTTGGAGCTTTCTTT. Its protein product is CASSLGAGRTLGAFF.

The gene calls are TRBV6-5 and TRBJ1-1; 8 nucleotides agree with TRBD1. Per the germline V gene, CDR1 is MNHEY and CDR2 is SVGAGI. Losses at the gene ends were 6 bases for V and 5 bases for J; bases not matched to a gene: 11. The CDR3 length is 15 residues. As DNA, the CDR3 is TGTGCCAGCAGCCACGACAGGGGCAGAGGGACTGAAGCTTTCTTT. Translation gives CASSHDRGRGTEAFF.

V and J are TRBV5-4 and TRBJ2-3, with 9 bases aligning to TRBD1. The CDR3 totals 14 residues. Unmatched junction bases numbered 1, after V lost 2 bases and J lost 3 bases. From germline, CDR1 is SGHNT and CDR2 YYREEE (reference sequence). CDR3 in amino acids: CASSFGQGTDTQYF. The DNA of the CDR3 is TGTGCCAGCAGCTTTGGACAGGGGACAGATACGCAGTATTTT.

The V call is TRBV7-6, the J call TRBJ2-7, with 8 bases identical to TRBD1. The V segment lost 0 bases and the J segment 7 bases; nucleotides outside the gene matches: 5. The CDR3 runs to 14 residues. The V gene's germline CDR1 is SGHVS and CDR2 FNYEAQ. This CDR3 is CASSLAGRGREQYF. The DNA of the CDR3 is TGTGCCAGCAGCTTAGCCGGCAGGGGGCGGGAGCAGTACTTC.

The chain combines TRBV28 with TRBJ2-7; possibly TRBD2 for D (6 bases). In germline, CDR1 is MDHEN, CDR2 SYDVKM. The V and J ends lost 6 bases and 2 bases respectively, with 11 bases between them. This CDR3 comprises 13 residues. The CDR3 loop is CASSVEGPYEQYF. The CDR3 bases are TGTGCCAGCAGCGTGGAGGGGCCCTACGAGCAGTACTTC.

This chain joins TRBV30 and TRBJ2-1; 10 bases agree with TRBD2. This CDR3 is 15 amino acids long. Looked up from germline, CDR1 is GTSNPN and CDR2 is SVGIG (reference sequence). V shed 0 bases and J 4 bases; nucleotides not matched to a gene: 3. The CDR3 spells CAWSVLAGFYNEQFF. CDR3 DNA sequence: TGTGCCTGGAGTGTACTAGCGGGATTTTACAATGAGCAGTTCTTC.

CDR3 coding DNA: TGCGCCAGCAGGGGAGACTCCAATCAGCCCCAGCATTTT. Its protein is CASRGDSNQPQHF. The chain carries TRBV5-1 and TRBJ1-5; no reliable D call. The CDR3 has 13 amino acids. In germline, CDR1 is SGHRS, CDR2 YFSETQ. The V end was cut by 5 bases, the J end by 3 bases, with 9 bases between.

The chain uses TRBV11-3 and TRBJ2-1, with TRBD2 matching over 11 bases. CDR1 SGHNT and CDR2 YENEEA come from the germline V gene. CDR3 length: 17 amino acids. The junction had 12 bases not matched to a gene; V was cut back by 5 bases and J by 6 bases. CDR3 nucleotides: TGTGCCAGCAGCCCTCGGACTAGCGGGTGGGCGCTCAATGAGCAGTTCTTC. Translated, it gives CASSPRTSGWALNEQFF. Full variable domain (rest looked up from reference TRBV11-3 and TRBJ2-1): EAGVVQSPRYKIIEKKQPVAFWCNPISGHNTLYWYLQNLGQGPELLIRYENEEAVDDSQLPKDRFSAERLKGVDSTLKIQPAELGDSAVYLCASSPRTSGWALNEQFFGPGTRLTVL.

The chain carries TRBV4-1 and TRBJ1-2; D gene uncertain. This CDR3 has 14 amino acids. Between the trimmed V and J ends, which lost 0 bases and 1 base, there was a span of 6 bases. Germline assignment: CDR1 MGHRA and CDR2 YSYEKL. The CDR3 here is CASSQEESNYGYTF. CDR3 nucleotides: TGCGCCAGCAGCCAAGAAGAGAGTAACTATGGCTACACCTTC.

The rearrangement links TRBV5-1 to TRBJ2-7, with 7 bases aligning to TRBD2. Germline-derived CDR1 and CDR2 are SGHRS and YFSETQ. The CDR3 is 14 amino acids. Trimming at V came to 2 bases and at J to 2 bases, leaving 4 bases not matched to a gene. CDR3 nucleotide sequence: TGCGCCAGCAGCTTTGCGGGAGATCCCTACGAGCAGTACTTC. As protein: CASSFAGDPYEQYF.

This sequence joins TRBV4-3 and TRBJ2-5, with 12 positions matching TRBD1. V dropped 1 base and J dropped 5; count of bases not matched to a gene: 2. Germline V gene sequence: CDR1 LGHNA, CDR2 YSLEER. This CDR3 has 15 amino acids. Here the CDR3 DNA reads TGCGCCAGCAGCCAAGGGGACAGGGGGCCCGAGACCCAGTACTTC. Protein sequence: CASSQGDRGPETQYF.

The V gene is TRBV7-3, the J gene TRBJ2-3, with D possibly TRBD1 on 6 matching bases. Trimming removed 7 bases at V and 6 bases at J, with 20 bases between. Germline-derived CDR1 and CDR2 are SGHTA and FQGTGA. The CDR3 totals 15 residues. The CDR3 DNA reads TGTGCCAGCAACCTCCGAGGGGGTAGCGCCGATACGCAGTATTTT. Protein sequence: CASNLRGGSADTQYF.

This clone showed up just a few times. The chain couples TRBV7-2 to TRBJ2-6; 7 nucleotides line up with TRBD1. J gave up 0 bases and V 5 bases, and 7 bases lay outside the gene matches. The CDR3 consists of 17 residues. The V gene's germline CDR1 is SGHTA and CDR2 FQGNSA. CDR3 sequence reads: CASSPDRVGSGANVLTF. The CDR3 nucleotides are TGTGCCAGCAGCCCCGACAGGGTAGGCTCTGGGGCCAACGTCCTGACTTTC.